The 25 T cell receptor beta chains below were found in one sample sequenced in a study of blood T cell repertoires in COVID-19. Profiled with immunoSEQ multiplex PCR; TCRdb holds only in-frame clones, not every one. The sample shows about 370,000 clones, approximately 89% of them seen only once. Sequencing was done on a sample of peripheral blood. The receptors derive from a woman aged 25 to 39 with COVID-19, enrolled during active disease.

CDR3 sequence (DNA): TGTGCCAGCAGCCCCGCTCCTTCCCAGGGGGGCGAGCAGTACTTC. It translates to CASSPAPSQGGEQYF. V usage is TRBV7-9 and J usage is TRBJ2-7; maybe TRBD1 (7 bases). Germline CDR1 is SEHNR and CDR2 is FQNEAQ (reference sequence). The CDR3 consists of 15 residues. V lost 5 bases to trimming and J lost 6 bases, with 20 bases between them. The entire variable domain, with the rest obtained from reference TRBV7-9 and TRBJ2-7, is as follows: DTGVSQNPRHKITKRGQNVTFRCDPISEHNRLYWYRQTLGQGPEFLTYFQNEAQLEKSRLLSDRFSAERPKGSFSTLEIQRTEQGDSAMYLCASSPAPSQGGEQYFGPGTRLTVT.

The V gene is TRBV7-9, the J gene TRBJ2-6, with unresolved D. The CDR3 is made up of 16 amino acids. The V gene lost 3 bases and the J gene lost 0 bases, with 9 bases spanning the gap. The germline V gene encodes CDR1 SEHNR and CDR2 FQNEAQ (reference sequence). The CDR3 coding sequence is TGTGCCAGCAGCTTGTACGGTTACTCTGGGGCCAACGTCCTGACTTTC. Its protein is CASSLYGYSGANVLTF.

This chain uses TRBV5-4 with TRBJ2-7, with a weak D call TRBD1 (6 bases). Germline V gene lookup returns CDR1 SGHNT and CDR2 YYREEE (reference sequence). This CDR3 has 13 amino acids. V lost 3 bases to trimming and J lost 5 bases, with 12 bases between them. DNA for the CDR3: TGTGCCAGCAGCTCTTTACAGGGAAACGAGCAGTACTTC. It codes for CASSSLQGNEQYF.

The chain recombines TRBV27 with TRBJ1-2; D remains ambiguous. Germline values: CDR1 MNHEY, CDR2 SMNVEV (reference sequence). This CDR3 has 14 amino acids. Trimming shortened V by 7 bases and J by 8 bases, and 20 bases separated the two germline ends. The CDR3, as DNA: TGTGCCAGCAAAGAGTGGGCGACCCCTGGGGGCTACACCTTC. It yields the protein CASKEWATPGGYTF.

The chain is built from TRBV5-1 and TRBJ2-5; 8 bases map to TRBD2. Germline CDR1 and CDR2: SGHRS and YFSETQ. This CDR3 spans 15 amino acids. Trimming at V came to 7 bases and at J to 0 bases, leaving 8 bases not matched to a gene. CDR3 DNA sequence: TGCGCCAGCGGGGGTAGCGGGATCTACCAAGAGACCCAGTACTTC. Translated: CASGGSGIYQETQYF. The complete variable domain, with remaining parts taken from reference TRBV5-1 and TRBJ2-5, reads KAGVTQTPRYLIKTRGQQVTLSCSPISGHRSVSWYQQTPGQGLQFLFEYFSETQRNKGNFPGRFSGRQFSNSRSEMNVSTLELGDSALYLCASGGSGIYQETQYFGPGTRLLVL.

J is TRBJ1-6 and V is TRBV10-3; weak D call: TRBD1 (5 bases). The CDR3 consists of 14 residues. The germline CDR1 and CDR2 sequences are ENHRY and SYGVKD. Trimming removed 2 bases at V and 10 bases at J, with 12 bases between. Written as DNA, the CDR3 is TGTGCCATCAGTGAGCGGGGGGTCGGGTCACCCCTCCACTTT. This gives the protein CAISERGVGSPLHF.

The chain employs TRBV6-2 or TRBV6-3 and TRBJ1-1; possible D gene TRBD1, 6 bases. Trimming left V 2 bases short and J 2 bases short, with 9 bases between. Germline V gene sequence: CDR1 MNHEY, CDR2 SVGEGT. This CDR3 is 14 amino acids long. CDR3 region: CASSYGTTNTEAFF. The CDR3 nucleotides are TGTGCCAGCAGTTACGGGACAACCAACACTGAAGCTTTCTTT.

In nucleotides, the CDR3 is TGTGCCAGCAGCCAAGATAGAACAGGGGGAATACATTACAATGAGCAGTTCTTC. Protein sequence: CASSQDRTGGIHYNEQFF. This sequence joins TRBV14 and TRBJ2-1; 8 bases are shared with TRBD1. CDR3 length: 18 amino acids. The V and J ends lost 0 bases and 4 bases, in that order; junction bases with no gene match: 11. The germline V gene has CDR1 SGHDN and CDR2 FVKESK.

This clone has only one observation. The V and J genes are TRBV3-1 (or the pseudogene TRBV3-2) and TRBJ2-1, with 8 bases matching TRBD1. The CDR3 spans 16 residues. CDR1 LGHDT and CDR2 YNNKEL come from the germline V gene (reference sequence). J was trimmed by 6 bases and V by 1 base; bases with no gene match: 8. The CDR3 protein is CASSQGGQAYSNEQFF. As DNA, the CDR3 is TGTGCCAGCAGCCAAGGGGGACAGGCGTATTCCAATGAGCAGTTCTTC.

The V and J genes are TRBV27 and TRBJ1-1, with D perhaps TRBD1 (6 bases). V was pared by 4 bases and J by 4 bases, with 10 bases between. The germline gives CDR1 MNHEY, CDR2 SMNVEV (reference sequence). The CDR3 spans 13 residues. CDR3 protein: CASSSTGPTEAFF. The CDR3 DNA is TGTGCCAGCAGTTCGACAGGTCCCACTGAAGCTTTCTTT.

The chain links TRBV7-9 to TRBJ1-2; D remains ambiguous. CDR1 is SEHNR and CDR2 is FQNEAQ in the germline V gene (reference sequence). The ends were cut back, 4 bases at V and 7 bases at J, with 13 bases in the middle. The CDR3 loop spans 13 amino acids. In DNA, the CDR3 is TGTGCCAGCAGCTGGGAAAAGGGAGCTGGCTACACCTTC. Translating it yields CASSWEKGAGYTF. The full variable domain, rest sourced from reference TRBV7-9 and TRBJ1-2, is DTGVSQNPRHKITKRGQNVTFRCDPISEHNRLYWYRQTLGQGPEFLTYFQNEAQLEKSRLLSDRFSAERPKGSFSTLEIQRTEQGDSAMYLCASSWEKGAGYTFGSGTRLTVV.

V usage is TRBV5-5 and J usage is TRBJ1-1; no clear D gene. The V and J ends lost 0 bases and 3 bases respectively, with 6 bases between them. This CDR3 is built from 13 residues. Germline V gives CDR1 SGHKS, CDR2 YYEKEE (reference sequence). In DNA form, the CDR3 reads TGTGCCAGCAGCTTGGTGGCGGACACTGAAGCTTTCTTT. Its translation is CASSLVADTEAFF.

The rearrangement uses TRBV5-4 and TRBJ2-1; TRBD2 is a possible D gene (6 bases). The length of the CDR3 is 18 residues. Germline CDR1 and CDR2: SGHNT and YYREEE (reference sequence). Trimming left V 0 bases short and J 7 bases short, with 23 bases between. The CDR3 coding sequence is TGTGCCAGCAGCTTGGCCCGAGTGGCTAGCGTAAAGGAAAATGAGCAGTTCTTC. Its protein product is CASSLARVASVKENEQFF.

This sequence joins TRBV10-2 and TRBJ2-2; TRBD2 matches at 7 bases. The V gene's germline CDR1 is WSHSY and CDR2 SAAADI. The CDR3 consists of 13 residues. With V trimmed by 7 bases and J by 4 bases, 3 bases remained unmatched. CDR3 loop: CASIREGTGELFF. DNA of the CDR3: TGCGCCAGCATAAGGGAGGGCACCGGGGAGCTGTTTTTT.

The chain uses TRBV27 and TRBJ1-2; 9 bases line up with TRBD1. The junction had 8 bases not matched to a gene; V was cut back by 4 bases and J by 2 bases. The CDR3 contains 16 residues. Germline CDR1 and CDR2: MNHEY and SMNVEV (reference sequence). The DNA of the CDR3 is TGTGCCAGCAGTTGGTCTGGGACAGGGCGCAACTATGGCTACACCTTC. Amino acid sequence: CASSWSGTGRNYGYTF.

This clone was picked up a small number of times. This chain links TRBV5-1 with TRBJ2-2; D is perhaps TRBD2 (5 bases). The germline V gene has CDR1 SGHRS and CDR2 YFSETQ. The ends were cut back, 1 base at V and 6 bases at J, with 10 bases in the middle. The CDR3 is 14 amino acids. The DNA for the CDR3 is TGCGCCAGCAGCTTGAGAGGGTCCGCCGGGGAGCTGTTTTTT. Its translation: CASSLRGSAGELFF.

The chain couples TRBV10-2 to TRBJ2-7, with D possibly TRBD1 on 6 matching bases. Deletions cut 6 bases from V and 3 bases from J, with 9 bases between. The CDR3 totals 12 residues. In germline, CDR1 is WSHSY, CDR2 SAAADI. The CDR3 DNA is TGCGCCAGCAGCGGACAGTTCTACGAGCAGTACTTC. Protein: CASSGQFYEQYF.

The chain combines TRBV24-1 with TRBJ2-5; possible D gene TRBD2, 6 bases. The germline V gene encodes CDR1 KGHDR and CDR2 SFDVKD. Trimming took 9 bases from V and 5 from J, leaving 15 bases between them. The CDR3 totals 13 residues. The CDR3 loop is CATGAGTRETQYF. CDR3 coding DNA: TGTGCCACCGGCGCCGGGACTCGGGAGACCCAGTACTTC.

The chain's CDR3 is CAWSVPSGRAYTQYF. Written as DNA, the CDR3 is TGTGCCTGGAGTGTACCTAGCGGGAGGGCCTATACGCAGTATTTT. The chain uses TRBV30 and TRBJ2-3, with 12 positions matching TRBD2. CDR1 and CDR2 from the germline V gene are GTSNPN and SVGIG (reference sequence). CDR3 size: 15 residues. With V trimmed by 0 bases and J by 7 bases, 5 bases remained unmatched.

The rearrangement uses TRBV11-2 and TRBJ1-2; 7 nucleotides line up with TRBD1. From germline, CDR1 is SGHAT and CDR2 FQNNGV. The ends lost 6 bases at V and 3 bases at J; junction bases unmatched: 13. The CDR3 sequence is 16 residues long. The CDR3 DNA reads as TGTGCCAGCAGACGTATCGGGACAGCTAGGGACTATGGCTACACCTTC. The encoded protein is CASRRIGTARDYGYTF.

This clone was seen only once. The genes are TRBV27 and TRBJ2-2; 8 bases are shared with TRBD1. Looked up from germline, CDR1 is MNHEY and CDR2 is SMNVEV (reference sequence). Unmatched junction bases numbered 4, after V lost 3 bases and J lost 4 bases. The CDR3 length is 15 residues. CDR3 in amino acids: CASSFLGQATGELFF. The CDR3 DNA follows: TGTGCCAGCAGTTTTTTGGGACAGGCCACCGGGGAGCTGTTTTTT.

The chain recombines TRBV19 with TRBJ1-5, with TRBD1 identical over 10 bases. The CDR3 consists of 18 residues. V gave up 3 bases and J gave up 1 base; unmatched junction bases: 9. Germline V lookup: CDR1 LNHDA, CDR2 SQIVND (reference sequence). This chain's CDR3 is CASSISGTGVLSNQPQHF. The CDR3 bases are TGTGCCAGTAGTATCTCCGGGACAGGGGTGTTGAGCAATCAGCCCCAGCATTTT. The entire variable domain, with the rest obtained from reference TRBV19 and TRBJ1-5, is as follows: DGGITQSPKYLFRKEGQNVTLSCEQNLNHDAMYWYRQDPGQGLRLIYYSQIVNDFQKGDIAEGYSVSREKKESFPLTVTSAQKNPTAFYLCASSISGTGVLSNQPQHFGDGTRLSIL.

The CDR3 sequence is CASTFGGGYEQYF. CDR3 coding DNA: TGTGCCAGCACCTTTGGGGGAGGCTACGAGCAGTACTTC. The chain couples TRBV6-5 to TRBJ2-7; possibly TRBD2 for D (6 bases). V lost 7 bases and J 3 bases, leaving 13 bases between the germline ends. Germline CDR1 MNHEY, CDR2 SVGAGI. The CDR3 has 13 residues.

The gene calls are TRBV7-2 and TRBJ2-3, with TRBD2 matching over 9 bases. The length of the CDR3 is 14 residues. V lost 7 bases, J lost 5 bases, and 7 bases stayed unmatched. Germline values: CDR1 SGHTA, CDR2 FQGNSA. The chain's CDR3 is CASNEAGGVDTQYF. DNA for the CDR3: TGTGCCAGCAATGAAGCGGGAGGAGTAGATACGCAGTATTTT.

This chain joins TRBV7-2 and TRBJ1-2; D possibly corresponds to TRBD1 (5 bases). The CDR3 is 15 residues long. The ends were cut back, 1 base at V and 0 bases at J, with 9 bases in the middle. Germline V lookup: CDR1 SGHTA, CDR2 FQGNSA. This CDR3 reads CASSLVKGPNYGYTF. The DNA of the CDR3 is TGTGCCAGCAGCTTAGTAAAGGGGCCTAACTATGGCTACACCTTC.